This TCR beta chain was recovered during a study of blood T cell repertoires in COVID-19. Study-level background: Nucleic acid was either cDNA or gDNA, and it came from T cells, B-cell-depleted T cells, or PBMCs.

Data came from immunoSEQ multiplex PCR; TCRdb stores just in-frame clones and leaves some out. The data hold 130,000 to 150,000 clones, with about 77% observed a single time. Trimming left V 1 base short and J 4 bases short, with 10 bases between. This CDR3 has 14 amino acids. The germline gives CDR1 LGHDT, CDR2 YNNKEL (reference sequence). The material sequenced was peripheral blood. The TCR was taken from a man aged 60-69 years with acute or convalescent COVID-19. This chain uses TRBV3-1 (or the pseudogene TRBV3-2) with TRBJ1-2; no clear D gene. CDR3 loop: CASSQVPTSYGYTF. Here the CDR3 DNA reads TGTGCCAGCAGCCAAGTCCCGACATCCTATGGCTACACCTTC.